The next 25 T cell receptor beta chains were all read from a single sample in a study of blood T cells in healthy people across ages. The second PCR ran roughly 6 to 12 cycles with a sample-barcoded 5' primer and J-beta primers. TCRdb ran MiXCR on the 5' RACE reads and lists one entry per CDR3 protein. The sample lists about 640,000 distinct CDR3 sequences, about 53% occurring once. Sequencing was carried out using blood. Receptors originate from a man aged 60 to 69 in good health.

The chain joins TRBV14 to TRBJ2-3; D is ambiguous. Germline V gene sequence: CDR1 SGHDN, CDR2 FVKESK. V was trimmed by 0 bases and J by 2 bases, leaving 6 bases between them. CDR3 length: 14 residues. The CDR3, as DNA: TGTGCCAGCAGCCAAGACCCTCCCACAGATACGCAGTATTTT. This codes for CASSQDPPTDTQYF.

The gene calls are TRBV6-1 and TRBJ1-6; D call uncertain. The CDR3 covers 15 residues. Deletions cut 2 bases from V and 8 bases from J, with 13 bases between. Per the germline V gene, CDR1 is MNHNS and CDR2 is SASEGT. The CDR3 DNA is TGTGCCAGCAGTGAATTGGGCAGGTTCGATTCACCCCTCCACTTT. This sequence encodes CASSELGRFDSPLHF.

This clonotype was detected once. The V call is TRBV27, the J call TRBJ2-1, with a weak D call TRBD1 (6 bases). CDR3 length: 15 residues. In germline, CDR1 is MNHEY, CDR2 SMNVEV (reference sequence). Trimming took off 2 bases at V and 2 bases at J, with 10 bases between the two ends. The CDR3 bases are TGTGCCAGCAGTTTAACAGGACAGACCTACAATGAGCAGTTCTTC. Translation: CASSLTGQTYNEQFF.

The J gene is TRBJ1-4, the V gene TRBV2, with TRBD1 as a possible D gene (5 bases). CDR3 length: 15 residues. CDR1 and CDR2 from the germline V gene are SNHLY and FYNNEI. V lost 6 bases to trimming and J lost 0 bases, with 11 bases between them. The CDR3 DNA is TGTGCCAGCAGGGGGACCGGCCCAACTAATGAAAAACTGTTTTTT. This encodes CASRGTGPTNEKLFF. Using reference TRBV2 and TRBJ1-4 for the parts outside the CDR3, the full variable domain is EPEVTQTPSHQVTQMGQEVILRCVPISNHLYFYWYRQILGQKVEFLVSFYNNEISEKSEIFDDQFSVERPDGSNFTLKIRSTKLEDSAMYFCASRGTGPTNEKLFFGSGTQLSVL.

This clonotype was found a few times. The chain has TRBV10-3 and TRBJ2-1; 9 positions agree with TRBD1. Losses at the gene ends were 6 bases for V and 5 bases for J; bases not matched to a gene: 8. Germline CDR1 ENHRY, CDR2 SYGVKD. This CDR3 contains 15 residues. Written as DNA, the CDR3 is TGTGCCATCAGACCCGGGACAGGGTGGGACAATGAGCAGTTCTTC. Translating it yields CAIRPGTGWDNEQFF.

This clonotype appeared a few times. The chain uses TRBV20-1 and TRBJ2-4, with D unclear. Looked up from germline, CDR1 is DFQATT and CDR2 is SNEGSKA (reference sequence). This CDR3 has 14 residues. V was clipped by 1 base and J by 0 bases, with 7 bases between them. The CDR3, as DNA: TGCAGTGCTAGAGTGGATCTAGCCAAAAACATTCAGTACTTC. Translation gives CSARVDLAKNIQYF.

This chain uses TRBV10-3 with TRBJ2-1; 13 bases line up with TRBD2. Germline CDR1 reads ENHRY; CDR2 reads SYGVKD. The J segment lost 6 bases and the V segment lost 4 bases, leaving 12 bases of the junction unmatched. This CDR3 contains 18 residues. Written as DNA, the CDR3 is TGTGCCATCAGTGGAGGGGGGACTAGCGGGGCCGGATCCAATGAGCAGTTCTTC. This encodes CAISGGGTSGAGSNEQFF.

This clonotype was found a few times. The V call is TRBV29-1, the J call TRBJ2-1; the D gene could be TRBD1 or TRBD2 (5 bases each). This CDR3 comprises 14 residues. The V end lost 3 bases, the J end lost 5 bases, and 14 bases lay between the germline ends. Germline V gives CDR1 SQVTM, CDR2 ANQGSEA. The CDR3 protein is CSVDVTRGNNEQFF. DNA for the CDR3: TGCAGCGTTGATGTGACGAGGGGAAACAATGAGCAGTTCTTC.

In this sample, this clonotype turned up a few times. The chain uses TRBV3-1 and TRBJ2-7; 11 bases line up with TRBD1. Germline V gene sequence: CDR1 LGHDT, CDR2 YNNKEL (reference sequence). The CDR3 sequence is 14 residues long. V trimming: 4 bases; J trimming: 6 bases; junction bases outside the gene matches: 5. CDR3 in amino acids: CASSPWDRGAEQYF. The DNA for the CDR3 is TGTGCCAGCAGCCCCTGGGACAGGGGGGCCGAGCAGTACTTC.

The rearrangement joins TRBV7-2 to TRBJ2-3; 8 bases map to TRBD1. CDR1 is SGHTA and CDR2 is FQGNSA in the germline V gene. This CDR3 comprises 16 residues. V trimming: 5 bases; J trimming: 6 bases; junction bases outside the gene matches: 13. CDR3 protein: CASSGGTGPRWDTQYF. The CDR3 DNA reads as TGTGCCAGCAGCGGGGGGACAGGCCCACGGTGGGATACGCAGTATTTT. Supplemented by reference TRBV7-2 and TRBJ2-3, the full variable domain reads GAGVSQSPSNKVTEKGKDVELRCDPISGHTALYWYRQSLGQGLEFLIYFQGNSAPDKSGLPSDRFSAERTGGSVSTLTIQRTQQEDSAVYLCASSGGTGPRWDTQYFGPGTRLTVL.

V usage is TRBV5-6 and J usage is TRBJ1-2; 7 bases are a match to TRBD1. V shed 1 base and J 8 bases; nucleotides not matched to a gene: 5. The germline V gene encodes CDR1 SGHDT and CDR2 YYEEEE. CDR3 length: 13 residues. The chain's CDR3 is CASSLRQGEGYTF. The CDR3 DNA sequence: TGTGCCAGCAGCTTGCGACAGGGTGAAGGCTACACCTTC.

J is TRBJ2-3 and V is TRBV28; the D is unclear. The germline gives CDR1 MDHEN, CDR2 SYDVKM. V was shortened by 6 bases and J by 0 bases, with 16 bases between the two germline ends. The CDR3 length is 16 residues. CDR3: CASSPLLIGSTDTQYF. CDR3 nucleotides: TGTGCCAGCAGCCCCCTTCTCATTGGGAGCACAGATACGCAGTATTTT. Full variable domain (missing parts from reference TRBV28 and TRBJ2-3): DVKVTQSSRYLVKRTGEKVFLECVQDMDHENMFWYRQDPGLGLRLIYFSYDVKMKEKGDIPEGYSVSREKKERFSLILESASTNQTSMYLCASSPLLIGSTDTQYFGPGTRLTVL.

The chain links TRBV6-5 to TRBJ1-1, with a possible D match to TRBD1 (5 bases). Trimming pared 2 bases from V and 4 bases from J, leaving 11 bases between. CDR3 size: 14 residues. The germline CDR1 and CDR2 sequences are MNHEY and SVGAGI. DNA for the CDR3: TGTGCCAGCAGTTACGGGGGGGTTGGCACTGAAGCTTTCTTT. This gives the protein CASSYGGVGTEAFF.

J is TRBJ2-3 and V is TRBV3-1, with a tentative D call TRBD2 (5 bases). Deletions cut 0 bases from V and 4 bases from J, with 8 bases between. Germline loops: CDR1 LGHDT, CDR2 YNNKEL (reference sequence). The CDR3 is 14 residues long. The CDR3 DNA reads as TGTGCCAGCAGCCAAGAGAGGGCATCAGATACGCAGTATTTT. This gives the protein CASSQERASDTQYF.

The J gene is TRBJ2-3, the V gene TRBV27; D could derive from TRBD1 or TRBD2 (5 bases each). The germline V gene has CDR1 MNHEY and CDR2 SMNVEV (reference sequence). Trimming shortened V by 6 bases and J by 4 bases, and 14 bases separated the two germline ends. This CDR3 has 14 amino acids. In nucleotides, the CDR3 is TGTGCCAGCAGGGGCCCAAGAGGGGCAGATACGCAGTATTTT. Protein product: CASRGPRGADTQYF.

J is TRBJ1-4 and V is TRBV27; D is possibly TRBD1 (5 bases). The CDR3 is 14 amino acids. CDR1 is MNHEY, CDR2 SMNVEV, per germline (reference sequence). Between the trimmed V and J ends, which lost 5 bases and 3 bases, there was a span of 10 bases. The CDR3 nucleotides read TGTGCCAGCAGTAAGAGGGGATCTAATGAAAAACTGTTTTTT. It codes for CASSKRGSNEKLFF.

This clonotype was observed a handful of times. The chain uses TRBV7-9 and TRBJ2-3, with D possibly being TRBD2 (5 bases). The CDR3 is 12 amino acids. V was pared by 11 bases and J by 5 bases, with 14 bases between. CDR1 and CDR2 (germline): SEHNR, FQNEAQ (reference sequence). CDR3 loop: CALPQGGDTQYF. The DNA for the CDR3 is TGTGCCCTTCCACAAGGAGGAGATACGCAGTATTTT.

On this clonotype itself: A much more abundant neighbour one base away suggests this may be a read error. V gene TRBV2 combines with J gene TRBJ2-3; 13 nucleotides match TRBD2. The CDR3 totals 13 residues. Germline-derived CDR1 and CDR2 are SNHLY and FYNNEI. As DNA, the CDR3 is TGTTCCAGCAAACTAGCGGGGGGGTATACGCAGTATTTT. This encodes CSSKLAGGYTQYF. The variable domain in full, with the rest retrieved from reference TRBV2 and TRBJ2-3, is EPEVTQTPSHQVTQMGQEVILRCVPISNHLYFYWYRQILGQKVEFLVSFYNNEISEKSEIFDDQFSVERPDGSNFTLKIRSTKLEDSAMYFCSSKLAGGYTQYFGPGTRLTVL.

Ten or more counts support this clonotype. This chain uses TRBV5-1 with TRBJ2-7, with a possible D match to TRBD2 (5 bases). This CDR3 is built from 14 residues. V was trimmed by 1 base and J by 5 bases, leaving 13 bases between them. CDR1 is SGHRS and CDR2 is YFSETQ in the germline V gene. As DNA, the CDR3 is TGCGCCAGCAGCTTGTCTAGCCCCTTCGACGAGCAGTACTTC. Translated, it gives CASSLSSPFDEQYF.

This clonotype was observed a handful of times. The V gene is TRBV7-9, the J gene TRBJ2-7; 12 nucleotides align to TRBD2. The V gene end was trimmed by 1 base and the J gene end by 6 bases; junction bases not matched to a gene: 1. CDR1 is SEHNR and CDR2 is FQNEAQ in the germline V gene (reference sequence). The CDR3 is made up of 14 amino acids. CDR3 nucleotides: TGTGCCAGCAGCTTAGGGGGACTAGCGGGCGAGCAGTACTTC. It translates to CASSLGGLAGEQYF.

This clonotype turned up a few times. The CDR3 here is CSARPRTRGADTQYF. CDR3 coding DNA: TGCAGTGCTCGCCCCCGGACCAGGGGGGCAGATACGCAGTATTTT. V usage is TRBV20-1 and J usage is TRBJ2-3; D possibly corresponds to TRBD1 (7 bases). The CDR3 covers 15 residues. V was trimmed by 5 bases and J by 4 bases, leaving 19 bases between them. CDR1 and CDR2 (germline): DFQATT, SNEGSKA (reference sequence).

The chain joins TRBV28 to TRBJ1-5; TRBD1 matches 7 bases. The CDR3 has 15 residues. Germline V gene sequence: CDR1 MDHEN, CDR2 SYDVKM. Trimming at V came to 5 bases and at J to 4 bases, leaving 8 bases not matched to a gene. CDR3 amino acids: CASSRPGTENQPQHF. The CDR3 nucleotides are TGTGCCAGCAGTCGTCCCGGGACAGAGAATCAGCCCCAGCATTTT.

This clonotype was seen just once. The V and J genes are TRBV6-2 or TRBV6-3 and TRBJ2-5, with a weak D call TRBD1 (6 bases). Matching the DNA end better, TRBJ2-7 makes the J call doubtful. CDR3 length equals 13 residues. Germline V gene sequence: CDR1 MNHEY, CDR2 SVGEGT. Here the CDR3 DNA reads TGTGCCAGCAGTCTAATCGACAGGTACGAGCAGTACTTC. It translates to CASSLIDRYEQYF.

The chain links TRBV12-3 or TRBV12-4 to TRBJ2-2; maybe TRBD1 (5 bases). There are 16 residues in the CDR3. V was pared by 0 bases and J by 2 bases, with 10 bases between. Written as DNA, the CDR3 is TGTGCCAGCAGTTTAGCCGACAGTTCCAACACCGGGGAGCTGTTTTTT. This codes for CASSLADSSNTGELFF.

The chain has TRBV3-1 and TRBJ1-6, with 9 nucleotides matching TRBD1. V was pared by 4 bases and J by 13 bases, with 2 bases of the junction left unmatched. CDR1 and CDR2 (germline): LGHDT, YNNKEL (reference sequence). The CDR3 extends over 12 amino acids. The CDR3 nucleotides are TGTGCCAGCAGCCCGACAGGGGGTCCCCTCCACTTT. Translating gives CASSPTGGPLHF.